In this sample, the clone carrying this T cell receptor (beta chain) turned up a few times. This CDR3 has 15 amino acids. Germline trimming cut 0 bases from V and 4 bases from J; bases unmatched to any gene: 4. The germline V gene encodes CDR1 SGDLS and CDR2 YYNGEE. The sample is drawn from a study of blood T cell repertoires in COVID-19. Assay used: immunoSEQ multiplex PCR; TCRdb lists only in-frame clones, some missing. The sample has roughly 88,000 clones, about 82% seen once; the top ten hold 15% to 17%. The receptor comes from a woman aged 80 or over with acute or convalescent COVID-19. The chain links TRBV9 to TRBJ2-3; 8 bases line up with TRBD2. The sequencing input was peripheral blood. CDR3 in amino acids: CASSVDGGVPDTQYF. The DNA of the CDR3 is TGTGCCAGCAGCGTAGACGGGGGGGTCCCAGATACGCAGTATTTT.